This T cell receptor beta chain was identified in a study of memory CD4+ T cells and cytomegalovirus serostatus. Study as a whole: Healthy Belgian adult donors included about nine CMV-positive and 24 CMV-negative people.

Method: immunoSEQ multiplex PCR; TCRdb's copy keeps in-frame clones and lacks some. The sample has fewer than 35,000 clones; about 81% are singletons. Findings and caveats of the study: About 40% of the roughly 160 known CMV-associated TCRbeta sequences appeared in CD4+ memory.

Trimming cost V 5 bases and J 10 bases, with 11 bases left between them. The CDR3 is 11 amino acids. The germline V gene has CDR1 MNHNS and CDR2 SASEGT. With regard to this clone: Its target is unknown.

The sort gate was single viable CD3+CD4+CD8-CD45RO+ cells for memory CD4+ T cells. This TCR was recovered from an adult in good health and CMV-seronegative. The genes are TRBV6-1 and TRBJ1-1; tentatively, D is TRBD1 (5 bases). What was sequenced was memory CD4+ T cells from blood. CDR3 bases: TGTGCCAGCAGTACCAGGGTCGGAGCTTTCTTT. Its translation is CASSTRVGAFF.